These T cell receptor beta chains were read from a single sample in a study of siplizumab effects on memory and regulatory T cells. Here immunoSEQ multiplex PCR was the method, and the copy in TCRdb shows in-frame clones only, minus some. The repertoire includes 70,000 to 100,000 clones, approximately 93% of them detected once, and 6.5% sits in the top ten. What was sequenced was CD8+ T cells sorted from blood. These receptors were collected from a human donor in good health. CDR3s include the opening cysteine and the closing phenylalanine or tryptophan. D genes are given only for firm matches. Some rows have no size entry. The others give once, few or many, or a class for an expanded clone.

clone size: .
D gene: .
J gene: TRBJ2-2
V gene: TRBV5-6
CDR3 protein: CASSYTGELFF
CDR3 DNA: TGTGCCAGCAGCTACACCGGGGAGCTGTTTTTT

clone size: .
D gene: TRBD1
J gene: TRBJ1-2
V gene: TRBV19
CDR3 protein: CASIPTGAHGYTF
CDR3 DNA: TGTGCCAGTATCCCGACAGGGGCTCATGGCTACACCTTC

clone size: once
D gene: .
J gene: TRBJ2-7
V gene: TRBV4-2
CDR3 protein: CASSPPRPGYEQYF
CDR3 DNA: TGTGCCAGCAGCCCACCCCGCCCTGGCTACGAGCAGTACTTC

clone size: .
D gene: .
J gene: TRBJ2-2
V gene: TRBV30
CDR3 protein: CAWSYGASNTGELFF
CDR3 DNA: TGTGCCTGGAGTTACGGGGCTTCGAACACCGGGGAGCTGTTTTTT

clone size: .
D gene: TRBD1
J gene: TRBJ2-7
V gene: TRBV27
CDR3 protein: CASSSLQGAYEQYF
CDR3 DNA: TGTGCCAGCAGTTCTCTCCAGGGGGCCTACGAGCAGTACTTC

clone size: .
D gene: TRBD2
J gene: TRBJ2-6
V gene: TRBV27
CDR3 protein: CASSLSGSGGSLTF
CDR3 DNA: TGTGCCAGCAGTTTATCAGGTAGCGGGGGCTCCCTGACTTTC

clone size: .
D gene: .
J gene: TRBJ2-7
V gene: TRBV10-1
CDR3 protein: CASRVTGILNEQYF
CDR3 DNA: TGCGCCAGCAGAGTTACCGGGATTCTCAACGAGCAGTACTTC

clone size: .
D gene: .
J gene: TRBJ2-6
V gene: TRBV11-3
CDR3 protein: CASVQESFLGNVLTF
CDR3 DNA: TGTGCCAGCGTTCAGGAGAGTTTTTTAGGCAACGTCCTGACTTTC

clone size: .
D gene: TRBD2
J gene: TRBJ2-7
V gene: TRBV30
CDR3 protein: CAWSASWTSHSYEQYF
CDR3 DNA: TGTGCCTGGAGTGCCTCCTGGACTAGCCACTCCTACGAGCAGTACTTC

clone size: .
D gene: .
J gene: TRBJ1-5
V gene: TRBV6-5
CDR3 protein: CASTPGGNQPQHF
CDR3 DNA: TGTGCCAGCACCCCCGGCGGAAATCAGCCCCAGCATTTT

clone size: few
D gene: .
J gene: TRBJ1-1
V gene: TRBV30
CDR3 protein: CAWSDGNTEAFF
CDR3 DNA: TGTGCCTGGAGTGACGGGAACACTGAAGCTTTCTTT

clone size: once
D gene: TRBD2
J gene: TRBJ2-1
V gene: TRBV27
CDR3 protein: CASSLSGTSSVGQFF
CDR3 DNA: TGTGCCAGCAGTTTATCCGGGACTAGCTCTGTAGGGCAGTTCTTC

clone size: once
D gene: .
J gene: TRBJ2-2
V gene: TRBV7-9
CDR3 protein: CAKDSVGTGELFF
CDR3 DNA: TGTGCCAAAGACTCGGTCGGCACCGGGGAGCTGTTTTTT

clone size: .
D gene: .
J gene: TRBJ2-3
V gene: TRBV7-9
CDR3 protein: CASSLASRDSTDTQYF
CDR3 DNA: TGTGCCAGCAGCTTAGCGTCCCGGGATAGCACAGATACGCAGTATTTT

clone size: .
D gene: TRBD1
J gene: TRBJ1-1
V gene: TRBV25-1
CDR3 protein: CASSVDTGGVLNTEAFF
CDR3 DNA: TGTGCCAGCAGTGTTGATACAGGGGGCGTATTAAACACTGAAGCTTTCTTT

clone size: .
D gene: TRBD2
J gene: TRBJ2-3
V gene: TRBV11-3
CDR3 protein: CASSLVRGGVDTQYF
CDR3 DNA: TGTGCCAGCAGCTTAGTTAGGGGAGGGGTAGATACGCAGTATTTT

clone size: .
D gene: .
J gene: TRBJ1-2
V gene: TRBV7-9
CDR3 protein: CASSLGGLLGYTF
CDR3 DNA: TGTGCCAGCAGCTTAGGGGGGCTGCTTGGCTACACCTTC

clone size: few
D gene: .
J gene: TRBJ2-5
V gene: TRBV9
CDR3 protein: CASSVRGLVGGQETQYF
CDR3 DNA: TGTGCCAGCAGCGTGAGAGGGCTAGTGGGGGGACAAGAGACCCAGTACTTC

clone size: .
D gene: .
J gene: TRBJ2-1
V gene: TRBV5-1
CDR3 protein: CASSLLVGGNEQFF
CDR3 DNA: TGCGCCAGCAGCTTGTTGGTAGGGGGTAATGAGCAGTTCTTC

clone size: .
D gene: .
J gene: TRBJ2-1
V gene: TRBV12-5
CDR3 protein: CASGFNGNEQFF
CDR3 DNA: TGTGCTAGTGGTTTCAACGGCAATGAGCAGTTCTTC

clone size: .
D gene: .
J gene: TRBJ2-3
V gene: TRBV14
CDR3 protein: CASSQEDFNTDTQYF
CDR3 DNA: TGTGCCAGCAGCCAAGAAGACTTCAACACAGATACGCAGTATTTT

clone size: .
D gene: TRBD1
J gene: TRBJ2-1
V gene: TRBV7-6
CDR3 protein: CASSLVLDRAGYNEQFF
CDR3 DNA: TGTGCCAGCAGCTTAGTCTTGGACAGGGCGGGCTACAATGAGCAGTTCTTC

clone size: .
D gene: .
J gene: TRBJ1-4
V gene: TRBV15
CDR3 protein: CATRDSEKLFF
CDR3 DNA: TGTGCCACGCGGGATAGTGAAAAACTGTTTTTT

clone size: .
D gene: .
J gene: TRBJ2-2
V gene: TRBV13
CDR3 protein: CASSRTLTGELFF
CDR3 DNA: TGTGCCAGCAGTCGTACACTTACCGGGGAGCTGTTTTTT

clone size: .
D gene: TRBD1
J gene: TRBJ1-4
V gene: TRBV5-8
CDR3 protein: CASSLGQGAGEKLFF
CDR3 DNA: TGTGCCAGCAGCCTCGGACAGGGGGCGGGGGAAAAACTGTTTTTT

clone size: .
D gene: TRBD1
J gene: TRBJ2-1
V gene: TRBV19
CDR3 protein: CASSTGTVYNEQFF
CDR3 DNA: TGTGCCAGTAGCACCGGGACAGTATACAATGAGCAGTTCTTC

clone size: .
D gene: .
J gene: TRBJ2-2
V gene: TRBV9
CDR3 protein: CASSAGGQPNTGELFF
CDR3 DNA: TGTGCCAGCAGCGCAGGAGGACAACCGAACACCGGGGAGCTGTTTTTT

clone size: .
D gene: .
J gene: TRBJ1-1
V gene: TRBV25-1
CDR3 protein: CASSTTGYTEAFF
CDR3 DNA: TGTGCCAGCAGCACAACAGGGTACACTGAAGCTTTCTTT

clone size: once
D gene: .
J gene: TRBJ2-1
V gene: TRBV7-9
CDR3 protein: CASSLQGGEQFF
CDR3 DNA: TGTGCCAGCAGCTTACAGGGAGGTGAGCAGTTCTTC

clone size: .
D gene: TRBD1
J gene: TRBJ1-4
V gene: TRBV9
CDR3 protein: CASSVAAGQGGEKLFF
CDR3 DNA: TGTGCCAGCAGCGTAGCGGCGGGACAGGGAGGGGAAAAACTGTTTTTT

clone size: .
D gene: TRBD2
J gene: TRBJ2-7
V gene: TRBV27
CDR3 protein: CASSFGGGAYEQYF
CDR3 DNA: TGTGCCAGCAGTTTTGGCGGGGGGGCCTACGAGCAGTACTTC

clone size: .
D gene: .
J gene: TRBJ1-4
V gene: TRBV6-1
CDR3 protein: CASSEVRGGGGFEKLFF
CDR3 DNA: TGTGCCAGCAGTGAAGTAAGGGGAGGAGGTGGCTTTGAAAAACTGTTTTTT

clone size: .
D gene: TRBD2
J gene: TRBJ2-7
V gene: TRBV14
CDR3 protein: CASSFAGGPDEQYF
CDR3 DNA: TGTGCCAGCAGCTTTGCGGGAGGGCCGGACGAGCAGTACTTC

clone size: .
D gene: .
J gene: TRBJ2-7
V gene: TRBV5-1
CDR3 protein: CASSLSGTGLYEQYF
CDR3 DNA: TGCGCCAGCAGCTTGAGTGGGACGGGCCTATACGAGCAGTACTTC

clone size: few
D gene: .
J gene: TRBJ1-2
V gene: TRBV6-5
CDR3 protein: CASSYGRAEGYTF
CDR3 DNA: TGTGCCAGCAGTTACGGTAGGGCGGAAGGCTACACCTTC

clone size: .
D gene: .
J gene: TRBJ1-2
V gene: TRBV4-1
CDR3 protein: CASSYGQNYGYTF
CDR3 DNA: TGCGCCAGCAGTTATGGACAGAACTATGGCTACACCTTC

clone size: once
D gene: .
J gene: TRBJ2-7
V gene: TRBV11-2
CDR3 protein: CASSLIATHYEQYF
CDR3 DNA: TGTGCCAGCAGCTTGATTGCAACGCACTACGAGCAGTACTTC

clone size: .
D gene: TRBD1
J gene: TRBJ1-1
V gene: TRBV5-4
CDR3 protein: CASSLTGAMNTEAFF
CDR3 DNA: TGTGCCAGCAGCTTGACAGGGGCCATGAACACTGAAGCTTTCTTT

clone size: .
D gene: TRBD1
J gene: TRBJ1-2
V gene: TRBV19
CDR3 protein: CASSPGTDYGYTF
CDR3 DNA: TGTGCCAGTAGTCCCGGGACAGACTATGGCTACACCTTC

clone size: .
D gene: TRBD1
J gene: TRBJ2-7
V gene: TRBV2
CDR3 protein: CASSSGQGVSQYF
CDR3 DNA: TGTGCCAGCAGTTCGGGACAGGGAGTGTCGCAGTACTTC

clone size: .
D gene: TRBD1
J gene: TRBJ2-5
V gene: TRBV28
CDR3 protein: CASSYSGQQETQYF
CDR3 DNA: TGTGCCAGCAGTTACTCGGGACAGCAAGAGACCCAGTACTTC

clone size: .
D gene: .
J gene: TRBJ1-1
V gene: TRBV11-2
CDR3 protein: CASGRGVEAFF
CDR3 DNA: TGTGCCAGCGGTCGCGGGGTCGAAGCTTTCTTT

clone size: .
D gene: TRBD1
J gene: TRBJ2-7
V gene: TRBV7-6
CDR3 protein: CASSSGQGATEQYF
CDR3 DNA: TGTGCCAGCAGCTCTGGACAGGGGGCTACCGAGCAGTACTTC

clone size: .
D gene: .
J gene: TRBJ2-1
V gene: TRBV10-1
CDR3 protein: CASSEGRGSYNEQFF
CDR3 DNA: TGCGCCAGCAGTGAGGGGCGGGGCTCCTACAATGAGCAGTTCTTC

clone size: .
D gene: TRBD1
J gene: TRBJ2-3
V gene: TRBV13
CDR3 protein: CASSPNRGHGIVTQYF
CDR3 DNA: TGTGCCAGCAGCCCCAACAGGGGACACGGTATTGTTACGCAGTATTTT

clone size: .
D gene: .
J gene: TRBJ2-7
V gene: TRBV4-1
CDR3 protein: CASSPQGSPEQYF
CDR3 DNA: TGCGCCAGCAGCCCTCAGGGGAGCCCCGAGCAGTACTTC

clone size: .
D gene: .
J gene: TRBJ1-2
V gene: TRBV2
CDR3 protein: CASSEVGTFNYGYTF
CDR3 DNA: TGTGCCAGCAGTGAAGTCGGCACTTTTAACTATGGCTACACCTTC

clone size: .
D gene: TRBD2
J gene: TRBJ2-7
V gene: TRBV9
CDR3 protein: CASSAEGLAGSYEQYF
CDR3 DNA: TGTGCCAGCAGCGCCGAAGGACTAGCGGGGTCCTACGAGCAGTACTTC

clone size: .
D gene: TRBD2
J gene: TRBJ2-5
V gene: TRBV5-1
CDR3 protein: CASDPGGGAGETQYF
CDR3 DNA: TGCGCCAGCGACCCCGGCGGGGGGGCGGGAGAGACCCAGTACTTC

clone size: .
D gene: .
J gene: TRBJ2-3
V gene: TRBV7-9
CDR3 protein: CASSLLEVTDTQYF
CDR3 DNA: TGTGCCAGCAGCTTACTGGAGGTCACAGATACGCAGTATTTT

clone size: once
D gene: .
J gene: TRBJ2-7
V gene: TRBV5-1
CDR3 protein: CASSLDLGVAGYEQYF
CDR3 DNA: TGCGCCAGCAGCTTAGACCTCGGAGTAGCTGGGTACGAGCAGTACTTC

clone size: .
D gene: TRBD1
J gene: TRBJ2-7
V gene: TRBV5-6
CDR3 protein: CASSFVPGTVSYEQYF
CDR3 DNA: TGTGCCAGCAGCTTTGTCCCAGGGACAGTCTCCTACGAGCAGTACTTC

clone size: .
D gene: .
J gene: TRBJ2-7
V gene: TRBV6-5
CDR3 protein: CASSYGGSAGYEQYF
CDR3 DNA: TGTGCCAGCAGTTACGGCGGGTCAGCGGGCTACGAGCAGTACTTC

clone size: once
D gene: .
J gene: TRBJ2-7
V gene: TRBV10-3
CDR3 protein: CAISEPTTGSYEQYF
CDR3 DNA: TGTGCCATCAGTGAGCCTACGACAGGATCCTACGAGCAGTACTTC

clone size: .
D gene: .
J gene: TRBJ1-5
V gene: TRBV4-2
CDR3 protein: CASSHQGDGYGNQPQHF
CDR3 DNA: TGTGCCAGCAGCCACCAAGGGGATGGGTATGGCAATCAGCCCCAGCATTTT

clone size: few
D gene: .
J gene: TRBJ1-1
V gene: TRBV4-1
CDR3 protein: CASSQERYSTEAFF
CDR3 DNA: TGCGCCAGCAGCCAAGAGCGGTACAGCACTGAAGCTTTCTTT

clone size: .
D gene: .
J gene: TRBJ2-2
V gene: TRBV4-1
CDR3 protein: CASSQEGPPVAGELFF
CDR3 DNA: TGCGCCAGCAGCCAAGAAGGCCCACCTGTCGCCGGGGAGCTGTTTTTT